What follows describes a single TCR beta chain. This sample stems from a study of spatial heterogeneity in lung cancer. Stated time point: blood at routine non-recurrence follow-up after resection. Sequencing of whole RNA from tumor, nontumor lung or frozen PBMC involved no sorting. TCRdb itself ran the 5' RACE reads through MiXCR, one entry per CDR3 protein. The repertoire holds about 120,000 distinct CDR3 sequences, with 10% to 15% as singletons. V lost 3 bases and J lost 1, with 18 bases in between. Germline lookup yields CDR1 KGHSH and CDR2 LQKENI. This CDR3 contains 17 residues. The material was PBMCs, obtained at follow-up. The V gene is TRBV18, the J gene TRBJ2-5; D is possibly TRBD1 (6 bases). This clonotype was sampled from a male donor with early-stage non-small cell lung cancer. This CDR3 reads CASSPLYRVQGQETQYF. Written as DNA, the CDR3 is TGTGCCAGCTCACCCCTTTACAGGGTGCAGGGCCAAGAGACCCAGTACTTC.